A selection of T cell receptor beta chains follows, all from one sample in a study of blood T cell repertoires in COVID-19. Clones were sequenced by immunoSEQ multiplex PCR, and TCRdb holds only the in-frame ones, with some missing. The profile shows some 240,000 clones, roughly 85% of them singletons. Sequencing used PBMCs or T cells enriched from blood (not recorded which). These TCRs come from a woman aged 50 to 65 who had been exposed to COVID-19. Each CDR3 is given with its conserved first and last residue. D genes are given only for firm matches. Rows give clone size only sometimes, using once, few, many, or a class for an expanded clone.

NA	TRBV30	NA	TRBJ1-2	CAWSFDRPGEYGYTF	TGTGCCTGGAGTTTTGACAGGCCCGGGGAATATGGCTACACCTTC
NA	TRBV27	NA	TRBJ2-5	CASSQSGASRETQYF	TGTGCCAGCAGTCAAAGCGGAGCCTCCCGCGAGACCCAGTACTTC
TRBD1	TRBV10-2	NA	TRBJ1-5	CASSLDTGVAQPQHF	TGCGCCAGCAGTCTCGATACAGGGGTCGCTCAGCCCCAGCATTTT
NA	TRBV30	few	TRBJ1-4	CAWSVPGREKLFF	TGTGCCTGGAGTGTACCGGGTAGGGAAAAACTGTTTTTT
NA	TRBV12-3/TRBV12-4	NA	TRBJ2-3	CASGGGTDTQYF	TGTGCCAGCGGGGGAGGTACAGATACGCAGTATTTT
NA	TRBV28	NA	TRBJ1-2	CASSEKANYGYTF	TGTGCCAGCAGCGAGAAAGCTAACTATGGCTACACCTTC
TRBD1	TRBV6-5	NA	TRBJ1-1	CASTPKTGGYTEAFF	TGTGCCAGCACTCCTAAGACAGGGGGATACACTGAAGCTTTCTTT
TRBD1	TRBV14	NA	TRBJ2-2	CASSLGTGGLMGELFF	TGTGCCAGCAGCCTCGGGACAGGGGGCCTAATGGGGGAGCTGTTTTTT
NA	TRBV9	many	TRBJ2-2	CASSVGPNPNTGELFF	TGTGCCAGCAGCGTAGGGCCAAACCCGAACACCGGGGAGCTGTTTTTT
TRBD1	TRBV30	NA	TRBJ1-1	CAWSSLSGGANTEAFF	TGTGCCTGGAGTTCCCTATCAGGGGGCGCGAACACTGAAGCTTTCTTT
TRBD1	TRBV5-1	NA	TRBJ1-1	CASGAELPQGAEAFF	TGCGCCAGCGGAGCCGAGCTTCCGCAGGGGGCTGAAGCTTTCTTT
NA	TRBV12-5	NA	TRBJ2-1	CASGPGSREQFF	TGTGCTAGTGGTCCAGGGTCTAGGGAGCAGTTCTTC
TRBD2	TRBV24-1	NA	TRBJ2-5	CATSDMGSSGGETQYF	TGTGCCACCAGTGATATGGGATCTAGCGGGGGAGAGACCCAGTACTTC
NA	TRBV15	NA	TRBJ2-3	CATSRDFGTDTQYF	TGTGCCACCAGCAGAGACTTCGGCACAGATACGCAGTATTTT
NA	TRBV6-5	NA	TRBJ2-3	CALGDGTSTDTQYF	TGTGCCTTAGGGGACGGGACTAGCACAGATACGCAGTATTTT
TRBD2	TRBV9	NA	TRBJ2-3	CASSTGLAGLDTQYF	TGTGCCAGCAGCACCGGACTAGCGGGGTTAGATACGCAGTATTTT
NA	TRBV7-5	NA	TRBJ2-2	CVRIPDIAGELFF	TGTGTCAGAATCCCTGACATAGCCGGGGAGCTGTTTTTT
NA	TRBV4-3	NA	TRBJ1-1	CASSQDQGTLEAFF	TGCGCCAGCAGCCAAGATCAGGGAACCCTTGAAGCTTTCTTT
TRBD1	TRBV5-6	NA	TRBJ1-1	CASSSVGQGDTEAFF	TGTGCCAGCAGCTCCGTAGGACAGGGTGACACTGAAGCTTTCTTT
NA	TRBV29-1	NA	TRBJ2-4	CSAEGGMDKNIQYF	TGCAGCGCCGAAGGGGGAATGGACAAAAACATTCAGTACTTC
NA	TRBV21-1	few	TRBJ2-1	CAPRARGTYNEQFF	TGTGCCCCCAGGGCGCGGGGGACCTACAATGAGCAGTTCTTC
TRBD1	TRBV4-3	NA	TRBJ1-4	CASSFDRGLAKAKLFF	TGCGCCAGCAGCTTCGACAGGGGGCTAGCAAAGGCAAAACTGTTTTTT
NA	TRBV5-6	NA	TRBJ1-5	CASSLGGAYFQPQHF	TGTGCCAGCAGCTTGGGTGGGGCGTACTTTCAGCCCCAGCATTTT
TRBD1	TRBV2	NA	TRBJ1-4	CASSFRDRDNEKLFF	TGTGCCAGCAGCTTCCGGGACAGGGATAATGAAAAACTGTTTTTT
NA	TRBV7-9	NA	TRBJ2-1	CASSSPGLASNEQFF	TGTGCCAGCAGTTCCCCGGGACTGGCTTCCAATGAGCAGTTCTTC
NA	TRBV28	NA	TRBJ1-1	CASSLPRGDTEAFF	TGTGCCAGCAGTCTACCTCGGGGAGACACTGAAGCTTTCTTT
NA	TRBV5-1	NA	TRBJ2-3	CASSQRQETQYF	TGCGCCAGCAGCCAAAGACAGGAGACGCAGTATTTT
NA	TRBV7-2	NA	TRBJ1-2	CASSPTNQANGYTF	TGTGCCAGCAGCCCGACGAATCAGGCTAACGGCTACACCTTC
TRBD1	TRBV2	NA	TRBJ2-2	CASRDRGQLFF	TGTGCCAGCAGGGACAGGGGGCAGCTGTTTTTT
TRBD2	TRBV14	NA	TRBJ2-3	CASSQGLAGGRLTDTQYF	TGTGCCAGCAGCCAAGGACTAGCGGGGGGCAGGCTCACAGATACGCAGTATTTT
NA	TRBV7-2	NA	TRBJ2-3	CASSFGLTDTQYF	TGTGCCAGCAGCTTTGGGCTCACAGATACGCAGTATTTT
NA	TRBV11-2	NA	TRBJ2-5	CASSSPNGGETQYF	TGTGCCAGCAGCTCACCCAACGGCGGTGAGACCCAGTACTTC
TRBD1	TRBV6-5	NA	TRBJ1-4	CASKTLPGQMFF	TGTGCCAGCAAGACCTTGCCGGGACAGATGTTTTTT
TRBD1	TRBV14	NA	TRBJ1-1	CASSQVRFRQGGTEAFF	TGTGCCAGCAGCCAAGTTCGATTCCGACAGGGAGGCACTGAAGCTTTCTTT
TRBD1	TRBV2	few	TRBJ1-2	CASRRTGNYGYTF	TGTGCCAGCAGACGGACAGGGAACTATGGCTACACCTTC
NA	TRBV14	NA	TRBJ1-1	CASSQVMGLEAFF	TGTGCCAGCAGCCAAGTAATGGGGCTTGAGGCTTTCTTT
TRBD1	TRBV2	NA	TRBJ2-7	CAGTGDTYEQYF	TGTGCCGGGACAGGGGACACCTACGAGCAGTACTTC
NA	TRBV6-6	NA	TRBJ1-1	CASREDGAFF	TGTGCCAGCAGGGAGGACGGAGCTTTCTTT
NA	TRBV18	NA	TRBJ2-3	CASSRRLQSTDTQYF	TGTGCCAGCTCGCGTCGACTACAGAGCACAGATACGCAGTATTTT
TRBD1	TRBV4-2	NA	TRBJ1-5	CASSQGPGTGDRQPQHF	TGTGCCAGCAGCCAAGGACCCGGGACAGGGGATCGGCAGCCCCAGCATTTT
NA	TRBV3-1/TRBV3-2	NA	TRBJ2-7	CASSHPGGEQYF	TGTGCCAGCAGCCACCCCGGGGGAGAGCAGTACTTC
NA	TRBV5-1	NA	TRBJ2-3	CASSLEATSTDTQYF	TGCGCCAGCAGCTTGGAAGCGACTAGCACAGATACGCAGTATTTT
NA	TRBV29-1	NA	TRBJ2-7	CSVGVGLSGEQYF	TGCAGCGTCGGGGTTGGACTCTCCGGCGAGCAGTACTTC
TRBD2	TRBV4-1	NA	TRBJ2-5	CASSQEGLAGETQYF	TGCGCCAGCAGCCAAGAGGGACTAGCGGGAGAGACCCAGTACTTC
TRBD1	TRBV5-1	NA	TRBJ1-6	CASTRDRGKPLHF	TGCGCCAGCACCCGCGACAGGGGTAAACCCCTCCACTTT
NA	TRBV4-3	NA	TRBJ1-3	CASSQDVQGNTIYF	TGCGCCAGCAGCCAAGATGTCCAGGGGAACACCATATATTTT
NA	TRBV24-1	NA	TRBJ1-2	CATSDSTGRYYTF	TGTGCCACCAGTGATTCTACAGGCCGATACTACACCTTC
NA	TRBV4-1	NA	TRBJ1-2	CASSQVKGNYGYTF	TGCGCCAGCAGCCAAGTGAAGGGGAACTATGGCTACACCTTC
TRBD1	TRBV9	NA	TRBJ2-5	CASSVSGTGQETQYF	TGTGCCAGCAGCGTTTCCGGGACAGGGCAAGAGACCCAGTACTTC
NA	TRBV5-1	NA	TRBJ2-2	CASSLDGGPGELFF	TGCGCCAGCAGCTTGGATGGGGGCCCCGGGGAGCTGTTTTTT
TRBD1	TRBV19	NA	TRBJ2-5	CASSLGQKETQYF	TGTGCCAGTAGCCTGGGACAGAAAGAGACCCAGTACTTC
NA	TRBV2	NA	TRBJ1-4	CASIIGDSGEKLFF	TGTGCCAGCATAATCGGGGACTCGGGAGAAAAACTGTTTTTT
NA	TRBV19	NA	TRBJ1-1	CASSMVEGAEAFF	TGTGCCAGTAGTATGGTGGAGGGAGCTGAAGCTTTCTTT
NA	TRBV5-5	NA	TRBJ2-1	CASSPVGDEQFF	TGTGCCAGCAGCCCCGTGGGAGATGAGCAGTTCTTC
TRBD2	TRBV5-4	NA	TRBJ2-5	CASSFPTSGGASETQYF	TGTGCCAGCAGCTTTCCGACTAGCGGGGGGGCGAGCGAGACCCAGTACTTC
NA	TRBV5-1	NA	TRBJ2-3	CASSFGKVADTQYF	TGCGCCAGCAGCTTCGGGAAGGTAGCAGATACGCAGTATTTT